Shown below are 3 T cell receptor beta chains from a single sample sequenced in a study of blood T cell repertoires in COVID-19. Profiled with immunoSEQ multiplex PCR; TCRdb holds only in-frame clones, not every one. The data show about 320,000 clones, roughly 85% seen once. Sequencing used peripheral blood. Every receptor here comes from a human donor in a cohort sampled during active COVID-19.

The chain uses TRBV12-3 or TRBV12-4 and TRBJ1-1; 8 positions match TRBD1. The CDR3 extends over 13 amino acids. The V gene end was trimmed by 7 bases and the J gene end by 11 bases; junction bases not matched to a gene: 12. CDR3 DNA: TGTGCCAGCAATATCCCCGGGACAGGTAGGGCTTTCTTT. It yields the protein CASNIPGTGRAFF.

J is TRBJ2-2 and V is TRBV7-9; D possibly corresponds to TRBD2 (6 bases). The CDR3 is 14 residues long. Germline assignment: CDR1 SEHNR and CDR2 FQNEAQ (reference sequence). V was cut by 5 bases and J by 1 base, with 8 bases left in between. Here the CDR3 reads CASSRAGNTGELFF. The CDR3 nucleotides read TGTGCCAGCAGCCGAGCGGGGAACACCGGGGAGCTGTTTTTT.

V usage is TRBV19 and J usage is TRBJ2-7; 7 bases match TRBD1. Unmatched junction bases numbered 8, after V lost 7 bases and J lost 2 bases. Germline loops: CDR1 LNHDA, CDR2 SQIVND (reference sequence). The CDR3 is 14 residues long. For the CDR3, the DNA is TGTGCCAGTAACCCGACAGGGTACCCCTACGAGCAGTACTTC. Residues: CASNPTGYPYEQYF.